This TCR beta chain is from a study of cytomegalovirus exposure and HLA in healthy donors. Whole-study results and caveats: In a later analysis, productive TCRs from donors in an Asian-associated ancestry cluster reportedly carried fewer N-insertions than the cohort mean. For most TCR beta V segments, an earlier analysis put the productive rate at about 90% or about 30% of the time. Sequence variants that were highly shared formed a cluster that was likely a sequencing artifact.

There are a few counts of this clone. Its antigen is unidentified. PCR was performed using 60 Vbeta and 13 Jbeta primers. Measured with immunoSEQ multiplex PCR; TCRdb has only the in-frame clones, and not every one. In the table there are about 190,000 clones, 77% of which are singletons. J lost 4 bases, V lost 5 bases, and 7 bases had no gene match. Germline loops: CDR1 LNHDA, CDR2 SQIVND (reference sequence). This CDR3 is built from 15 residues. The rearrangement uses TRBV19 and TRBJ2-7; 11 bases align to TRBD2. The sequence came from a woman in her 30s in good health and CMV-seropositive. Sequences were obtained from PBMCs. The DNA for the CDR3 is TGTGCCAGTAGTTCAACTAGCGGGAGACATTACGAGCAGTACTTC. This translates into CASSSTSGRHYEQYF.